Sample share makes the clone carrying this TCR beta chain large. TRBV12-4/TRBJ1-2 clonotypes were amplified with adaptor-ligated barcode primers. In TCRdb, the multiplex PCR reads were re-called with MiXCR into one record per CDR3 protein. The sample contains around 1,200 distinct CDR3 sequences, approximately 20% of which appear only once. The CDR3 totals 13 residues. The germline V and J ends were trimmed by 3 bases and 7 bases, with 12 bases remaining between them. The sample taken for sequencing was naive CD4+ T cells sorted from blood. Subset noted: naive CD4+ T cells, CD4+CD45RA+CD25-. The V gene is TRBV12-3 or TRBV12-4, the J gene TRBJ1-2, with D tentatively TRBD1 (5 bases). The sequence was obtained from a female donor with breast cancer. The CDR3 coding sequence is TGTGCCAGCAGTTTGCCAGGGAGTCTTGGCTACACCTTC. Amino acids: CASSLPGSLGYTF.